The clone carrying this TCR beta chain has more than one count but fewer than ten. Under the authors' procedure: Reference gene primer amplification gave estimated nucleated cell counts. Using immunoSEQ multiplex PCR, the repertoire was profiled, and TCRdb retains in-frame clones only, with some absent. That table is the source of V, J and clone size, and D and trimming were worked out from the DNA. The sample gives some 330,000 clones, roughly 87% of which show up once; over 4.5% is in the top ten. The CDR3 is made up of 13 amino acids. Germline V gene data show CDR1 as SGHNT and CDR2 as YENEEA. Trimming took 2 bases from V and 4 from J, leaving 8 bases between them. Participants spanned ages about 18 to 95 years and resided in around 25 US areas. The data originate from a study of blood T cell repertoires in COVID-19. Study background: Samples taken during acute and convalescent COVID-19 were collected in the United States, Italy and Spain. PBMCs, B-cell-depleted T cells, or T cells provided the cDNA or gDNA that made up the material.

The chain is built from TRBV11-3 and TRBJ1-1; D is ambiguous. The source of this sequence is a woman between 45 and 60 years old who had recovered from COVID-19. Sequencing used PBMCs or T cells enriched from blood (not recorded which). CDR3 in DNA: TGTGCCAGCAGCTTAAGACTGGGCACTGAAGCTTTCTTT. This encodes CASSLRLGTEAFF.